The clone carrying this T cell receptor beta chain was counted at least ten times. The source of the sample is a study of neurological immune-mediated disorders. V lost 4 bases and J lost 1, with 17 bases in between. The germline V gene encodes CDR1 SGHRS and CDR2 YFSETQ. The CDR3 spans 16 residues. Sequencing runs each generated in excess of 200 million TCR-beta sequences derived from 15-18 subjects. TCRdb fed the 5' RACE reads into MiXCR, producing one record per CDR3 protein. This sample has over 15,000 distinct CDR3 sequences, with about 11% found just once. The sorted libraries started from 1 million CD4+ or CD8+ T cells.

The specimen was CD8+ T cells from blood. The sequence derives from a woman aged 45-60 years in good health. V gene TRBV5-1 combines with J gene TRBJ1-1; D may be TRBD1 (6 bases). The CDR3 DNA reads TGCGCCAGCAGCCCGGGGGCGGGGAGCTGGAACACTGAAGCTTTCTTT. This sequence encodes CASSPGAGSWNTEAFF.